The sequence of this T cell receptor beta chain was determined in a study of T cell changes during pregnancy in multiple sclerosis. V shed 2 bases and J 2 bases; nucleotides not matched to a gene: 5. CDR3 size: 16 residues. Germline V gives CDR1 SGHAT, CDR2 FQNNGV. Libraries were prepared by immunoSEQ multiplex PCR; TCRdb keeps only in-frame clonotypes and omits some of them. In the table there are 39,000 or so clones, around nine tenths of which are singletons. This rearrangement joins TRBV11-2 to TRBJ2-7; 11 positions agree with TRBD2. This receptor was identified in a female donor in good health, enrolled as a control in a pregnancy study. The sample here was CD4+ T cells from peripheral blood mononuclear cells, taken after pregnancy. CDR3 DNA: TGTGCCAGCAGCTTAAAGCTAGCGGGAGGTACCTACGAGCAGTACTTC. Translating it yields CASSLKLAGGTYEQYF.